The clone carrying this TCR beta chain was detected only a few times. A TCRbeta library incorporating unique molecular identifiers was prepared. TCRdb called the PCR reads again in MiXCR, with one record for every CDR3 protein. The sample lists some 400,000 distinct CDR3 sequences, roughly 20% seen once, with around 4% in the top ten. The data were taken from a study of T-cell reconstitution after alpha-beta-depleted transplantation in children. The sequence was collected from a human donor who donated a stem cell graft to a child with acute myeloid leukemia. Source: PBMCs from the stem cell graft donor, taken from the stem cell graft.

In DNA form, the CDR3 reads TGTGCCAGCAGCCCAGGACAGGGGAAGGACGAGCAGTACTTC. Translating it yields CASSPGQGKDEQYF. The rearrangement links TRBV7-6 to TRBJ2-7; 9 positions match TRBD1. In germline, CDR1 is SGHVS, CDR2 FNYEAQ. The CDR3 loop spans 14 amino acids. Trimming cost V 5 bases and J 5 bases; bases outside gene matches: 7.